This T cell receptor beta chain was identified in a study of T-cell memory formation after mild COVID-19. Across the whole study: Largely donor-specific sequence clusters came from a couple of donors.

The CDR3 covers 13 residues. Per germline, CDR1 LGHNA and CDR2 YNFKEQ. V lost 1 base and J lost 7, with 10 bases in between. To note about this clonotype: What it binds is not known.

Study results and caveats: Memory sampled before infection contained some responding clones, suggesting cross-reactive memory joined. Day 37-peaking second-wave clones had unconfirmed SARS-CoV-2 specificity.

After 5'RACE with constant-segment primers, TCR alpha and TCR beta cDNA libraries carrying sample barcodes and UMIs were obtained. TCRdb reprocessed the 5' RACE reads with MiXCR, giving one entry per CDR3 protein. The sample holds 200,000 to 300,000 distinct CDR3 sequences; approximately 15% are singletons and the top ten take around 21%. Sequencing was done on a sample of PBMCs or a T cell subset sorted from them (not recorded which). The clonotype was recovered from a man younger than 35 who had mild COVID-19 (a few samples of this study predate the infection). Cell type and time point are not known. The chain links TRBV4-2 to TRBJ2-5; weak D call: TRBD2 (7 bases). In nucleotides, the CDR3 is TGTGCCAGCAGCCAAGTGGGAGGGGGGACCCAGTACTTC. Translated: CASSQVGGGTQYF.